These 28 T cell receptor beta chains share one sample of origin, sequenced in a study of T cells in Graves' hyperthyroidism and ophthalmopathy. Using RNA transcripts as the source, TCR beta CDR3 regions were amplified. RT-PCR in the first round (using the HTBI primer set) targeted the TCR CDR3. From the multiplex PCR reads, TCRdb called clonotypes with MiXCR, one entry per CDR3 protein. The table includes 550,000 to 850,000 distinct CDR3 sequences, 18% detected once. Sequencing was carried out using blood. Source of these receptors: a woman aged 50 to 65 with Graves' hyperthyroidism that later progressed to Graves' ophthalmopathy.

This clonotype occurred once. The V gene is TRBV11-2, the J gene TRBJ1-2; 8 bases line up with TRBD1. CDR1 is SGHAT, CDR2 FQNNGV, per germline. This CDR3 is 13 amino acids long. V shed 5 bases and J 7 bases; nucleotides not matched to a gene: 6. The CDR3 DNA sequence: TGTGCCAGCAGCAGGACAGGGTGGGCTGGCTACACCTTC. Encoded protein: CASSRTGWAGYTF.

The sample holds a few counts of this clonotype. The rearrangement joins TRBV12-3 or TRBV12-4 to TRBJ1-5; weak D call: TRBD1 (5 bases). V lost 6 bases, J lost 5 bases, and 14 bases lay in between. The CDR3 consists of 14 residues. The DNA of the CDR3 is TGTGCCAGCAGCCCCGGGGGGATGGATCAGCCCCAGCATTTT. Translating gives CASSPGGMDQPQHF.

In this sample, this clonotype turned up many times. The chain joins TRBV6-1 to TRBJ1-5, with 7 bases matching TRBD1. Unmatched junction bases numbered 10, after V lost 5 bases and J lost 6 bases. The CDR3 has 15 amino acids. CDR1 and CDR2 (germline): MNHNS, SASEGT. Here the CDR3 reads CASSSGQVESQPQHF. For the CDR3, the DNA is TGTGCCAGCAGTTCTGGACAGGTTGAAAGTCAGCCCCAGCATTTT.

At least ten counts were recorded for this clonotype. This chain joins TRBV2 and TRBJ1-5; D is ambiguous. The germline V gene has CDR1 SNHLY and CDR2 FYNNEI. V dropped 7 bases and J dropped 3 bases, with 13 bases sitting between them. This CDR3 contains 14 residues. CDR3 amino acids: CASTAAVNNQPQHF. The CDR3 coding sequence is TGTGCCAGCACTGCCGCGGTTAACAATCAGCCCCAGCATTTT. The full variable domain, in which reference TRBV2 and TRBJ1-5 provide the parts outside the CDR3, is EPEVTQTPSHQVTQMGQEVILRCVPISNHLYFYWYRQILGQKVEFLVSFYNNEISEKSEIFDDQFSVERPDGSNFTLKIRSTKLEDSAMYFCASTAAVNNQPQHFGDGTRLSIL.

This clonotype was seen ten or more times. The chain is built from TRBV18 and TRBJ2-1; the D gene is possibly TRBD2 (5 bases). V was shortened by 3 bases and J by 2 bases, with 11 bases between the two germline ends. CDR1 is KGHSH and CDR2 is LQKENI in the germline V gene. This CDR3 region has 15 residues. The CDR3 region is CASSPQTGTYNEQFF. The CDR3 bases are TGTGCCAGCTCACCCCAAACGGGAACCTACAATGAGCAGTTCTTC.

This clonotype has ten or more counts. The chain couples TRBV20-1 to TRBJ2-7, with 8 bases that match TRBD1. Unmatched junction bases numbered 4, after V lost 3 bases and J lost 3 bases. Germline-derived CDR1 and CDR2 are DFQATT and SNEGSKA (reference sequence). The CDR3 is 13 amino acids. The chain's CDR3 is CSASSGQVYEQYF. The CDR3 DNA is TGCAGTGCTAGTTCGGGACAGGTCTACGAGCAGTACTTC.

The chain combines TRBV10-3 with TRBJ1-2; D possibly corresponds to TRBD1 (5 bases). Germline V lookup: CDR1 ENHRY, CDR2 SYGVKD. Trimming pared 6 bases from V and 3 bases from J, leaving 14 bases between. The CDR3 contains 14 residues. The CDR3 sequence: CAIRPYLTDYGYTF. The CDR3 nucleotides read TGTGCCATCAGACCCTATCTGACAGACTATGGCTACACCTTC.

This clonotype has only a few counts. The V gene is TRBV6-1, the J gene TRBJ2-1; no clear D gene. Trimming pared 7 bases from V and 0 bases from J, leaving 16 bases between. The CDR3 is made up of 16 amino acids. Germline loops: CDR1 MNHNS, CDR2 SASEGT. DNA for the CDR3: TGTGCCAGCAACTATGACTCCTACAGCTCCTACAATGAGCAGTTCTTC. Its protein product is CASNYDSYSSYNEQFF.

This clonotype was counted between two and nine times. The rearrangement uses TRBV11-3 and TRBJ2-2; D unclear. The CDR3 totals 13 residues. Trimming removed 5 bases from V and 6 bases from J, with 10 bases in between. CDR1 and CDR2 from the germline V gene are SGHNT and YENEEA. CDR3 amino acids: CASSPGFAGELFF. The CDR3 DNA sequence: TGTGCCAGCAGCCCAGGTTTCGCCGGGGAGCTGTTTTTT.

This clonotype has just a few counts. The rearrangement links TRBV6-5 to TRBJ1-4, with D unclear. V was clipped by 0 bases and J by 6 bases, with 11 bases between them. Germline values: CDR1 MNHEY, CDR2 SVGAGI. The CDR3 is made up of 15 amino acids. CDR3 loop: CASSYSDGVDEKLFF. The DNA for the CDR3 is TGTGCCAGCAGTTACTCCGACGGCGTGGATGAAAAACTGTTTTTT.

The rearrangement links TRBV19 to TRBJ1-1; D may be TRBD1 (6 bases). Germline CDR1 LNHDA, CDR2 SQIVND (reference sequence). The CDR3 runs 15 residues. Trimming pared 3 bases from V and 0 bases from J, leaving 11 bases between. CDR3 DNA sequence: TGTGCCAGTAGTATTTGGGCAGGGGTGAACACTGAAGCTTTCTTT. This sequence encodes CASSIWAGVNTEAFF.

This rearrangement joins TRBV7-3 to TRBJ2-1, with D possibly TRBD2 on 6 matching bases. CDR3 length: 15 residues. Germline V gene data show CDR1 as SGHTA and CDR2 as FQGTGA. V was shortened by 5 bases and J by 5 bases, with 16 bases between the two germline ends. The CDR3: CASSHFGGTDNEQFF. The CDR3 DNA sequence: TGTGCCAGCAGCCATTTTGGCGGGACGGACAATGAGCAGTTCTTC.

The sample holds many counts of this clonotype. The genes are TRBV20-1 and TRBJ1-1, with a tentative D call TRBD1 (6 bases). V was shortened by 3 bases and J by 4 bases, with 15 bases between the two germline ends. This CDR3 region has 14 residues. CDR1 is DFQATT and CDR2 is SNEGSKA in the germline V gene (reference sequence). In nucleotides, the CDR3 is TGCAGTGCTAGTAGGGGGGCAGGGGTCACTGAAGCTTTCTTT. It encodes CSASRGAGVTEAFF.

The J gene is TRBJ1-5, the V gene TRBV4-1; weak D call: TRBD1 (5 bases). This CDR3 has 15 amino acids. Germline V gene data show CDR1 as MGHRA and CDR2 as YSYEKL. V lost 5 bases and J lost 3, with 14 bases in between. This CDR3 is CASSRTDNDNQPQHF. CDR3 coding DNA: TGCGCCAGCAGCAGGACGGACAACGACAATCAGCCCCAGCATTTT.

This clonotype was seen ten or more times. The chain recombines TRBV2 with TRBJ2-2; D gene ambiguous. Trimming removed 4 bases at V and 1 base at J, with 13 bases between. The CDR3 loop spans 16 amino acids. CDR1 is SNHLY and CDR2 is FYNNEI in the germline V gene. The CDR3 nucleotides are TGTGCCAGCAGTGTCTATGCGACAATGAACACCGGGGAGCTGTTTTTT. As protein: CASSVYATMNTGELFF.

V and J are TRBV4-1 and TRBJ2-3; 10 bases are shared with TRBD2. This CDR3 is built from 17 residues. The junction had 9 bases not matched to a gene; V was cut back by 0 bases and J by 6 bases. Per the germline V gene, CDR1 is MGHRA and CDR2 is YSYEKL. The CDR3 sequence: CASSQDERGGKTDTQYF. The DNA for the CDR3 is TGCGCCAGCAGCCAAGATGAGCGGGGGGGTAAGACGGATACGCAGTATTTT.

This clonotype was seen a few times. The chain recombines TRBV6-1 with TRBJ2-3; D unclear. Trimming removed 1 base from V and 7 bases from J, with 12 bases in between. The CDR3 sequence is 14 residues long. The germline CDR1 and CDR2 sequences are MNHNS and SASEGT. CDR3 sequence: CASSEGALSNTQYF. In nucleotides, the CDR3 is TGTGCCAGCAGTGAAGGGGCACTCTCCAATACGCAGTATTTT.

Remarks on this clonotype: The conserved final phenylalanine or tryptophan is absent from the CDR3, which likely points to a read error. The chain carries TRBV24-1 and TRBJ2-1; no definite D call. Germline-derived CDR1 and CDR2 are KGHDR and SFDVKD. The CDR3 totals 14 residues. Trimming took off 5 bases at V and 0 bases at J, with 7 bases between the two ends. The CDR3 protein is CATSGKSSYNEQFL. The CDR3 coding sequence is TGTGCCACCAGTGGTAAAAGCTCCTACAATGAGCAGTTCCTC.

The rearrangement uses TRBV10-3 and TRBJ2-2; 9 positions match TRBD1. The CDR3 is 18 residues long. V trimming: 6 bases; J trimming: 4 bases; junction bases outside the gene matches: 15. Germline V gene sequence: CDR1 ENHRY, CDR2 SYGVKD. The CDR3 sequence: CAIRDLTPGTGSTGELFF. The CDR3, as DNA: TGTGCCATCAGGGATTTAACACCCGGGACAGGGTCCACCGGGGAGCTGTTTTTT.

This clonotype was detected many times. The chain's CDR3 is CAGVPGTGFYGYTF. The CDR3, as DNA: TGTGCCGGCGTACCCGGGACAGGCTTCTATGGCTACACCTTC. The V and J genes are TRBV2 and TRBJ1-2; 8 nucleotides match TRBD1. This CDR3 has 14 amino acids. Germline CDR1 reads SNHLY; CDR2 reads FYNNEI. Trimming cost V 11 bases and J 4 bases; bases outside gene matches: 12.

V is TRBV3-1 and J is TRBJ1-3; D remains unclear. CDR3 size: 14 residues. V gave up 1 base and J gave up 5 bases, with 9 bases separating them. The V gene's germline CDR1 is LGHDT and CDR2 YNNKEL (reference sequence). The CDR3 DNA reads TGTGCCAGCAGCCAAGGCCGGGCCAGAAACACCATATATTTT. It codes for CASSQGRARNTIYF.

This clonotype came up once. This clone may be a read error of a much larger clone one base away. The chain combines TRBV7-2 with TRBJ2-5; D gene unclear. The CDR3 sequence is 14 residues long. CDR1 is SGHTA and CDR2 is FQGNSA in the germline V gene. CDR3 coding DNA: TGTGCCGGCAGCTTGGCCGGATTAGAGGAGACCCAGTACTTC. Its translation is CAGSLAGLEETQYF.

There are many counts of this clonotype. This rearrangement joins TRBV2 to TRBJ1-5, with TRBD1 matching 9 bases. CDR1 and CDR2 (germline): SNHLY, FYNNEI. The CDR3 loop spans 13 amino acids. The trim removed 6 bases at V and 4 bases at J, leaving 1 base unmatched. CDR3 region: CASRDRGNQPQHF. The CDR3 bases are TGTGCCAGCAGGGACAGGGGAAATCAGCCCCAGCATTTT. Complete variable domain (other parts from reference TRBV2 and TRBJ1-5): EPEVTQTPSHQVTQMGQEVILRCVPISNHLYFYWYRQILGQKVEFLVSFYNNEISEKSEIFDDQFSVERPDGSNFTLKIRSTKLEDSAMYFCASRDRGNQPQHFGDGTRLSIL.

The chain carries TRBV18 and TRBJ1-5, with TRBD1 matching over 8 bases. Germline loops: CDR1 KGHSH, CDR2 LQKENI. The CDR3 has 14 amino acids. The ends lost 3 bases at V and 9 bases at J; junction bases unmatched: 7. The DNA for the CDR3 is TGTGCCAGCTCACCCGGACAGGGCCCGGGGCCCCAGCATTTT. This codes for CASSPGQGPGPQHF.

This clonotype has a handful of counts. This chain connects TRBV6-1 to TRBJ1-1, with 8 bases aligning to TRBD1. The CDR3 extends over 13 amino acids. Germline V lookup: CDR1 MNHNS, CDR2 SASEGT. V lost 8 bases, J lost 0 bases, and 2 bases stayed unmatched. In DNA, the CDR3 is TGTGCCAGCGGACAGGGAATGAACACTGAAGCTTTCTTT. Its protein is CASGQGMNTEAFF.

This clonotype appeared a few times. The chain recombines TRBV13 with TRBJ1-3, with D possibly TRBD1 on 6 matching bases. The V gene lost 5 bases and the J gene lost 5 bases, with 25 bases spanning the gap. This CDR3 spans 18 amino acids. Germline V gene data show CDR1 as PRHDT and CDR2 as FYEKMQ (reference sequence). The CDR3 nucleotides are TGTGCCAGCAGCGGAGGTGCAGGGGCCGCAATTCTCCGAAACACCATATATTTT. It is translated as CASSGGAGAAILRNTIYF.

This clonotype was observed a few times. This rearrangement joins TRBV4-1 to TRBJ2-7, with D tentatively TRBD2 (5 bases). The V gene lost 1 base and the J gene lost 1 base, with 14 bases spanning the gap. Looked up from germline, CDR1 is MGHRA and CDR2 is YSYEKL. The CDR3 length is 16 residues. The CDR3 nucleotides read TGCGCCAGCAGCCAAGCCGTACGGACTGGATCCTACGAGCAGTACTTC. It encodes CASSQAVRTGSYEQYF.

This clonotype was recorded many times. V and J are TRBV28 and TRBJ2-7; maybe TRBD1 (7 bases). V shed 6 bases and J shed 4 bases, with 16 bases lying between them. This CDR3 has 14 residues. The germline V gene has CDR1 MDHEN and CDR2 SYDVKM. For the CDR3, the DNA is TGTGCCAGCAGACAGGCGGGACAGCATTACGAGCAGTACTTC. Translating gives CASRQAGQHYEQYF.